This TCR beta chain is from a study of cytomegalovirus exposure and HLA in healthy donors. Study-level points and caveats: Sequencing depth roughly uniform across donors was assumed in presence/absence analyses.

The V gene's germline CDR1 is MDHEN and CDR2 SYDVKM. This CDR3 has 14 residues. V dropped 2 bases and J dropped 3; count of bases not matched to a gene: 3. The PCR ran on 60 Vbeta and 13 Jbeta primers. Clones were sequenced by immunoSEQ multiplex PCR, and TCRdb holds only the in-frame ones, with some missing. The sample holds some 100,000 clones, roughly 75% seen once. Notes on this clone: Its antigen is currently unknown.

Material: PBMCs. The TCR originated in a woman younger than 35 in good health and CMV-seropositive. The chain uses TRBV28 and TRBJ1-1; 7 nucleotides align to TRBD1. The CDR3 region is CASSLDREDTEAFF. CDR3 bases: TGTGCCAGCAGTTTAGACAGGGAGGACACTGAAGCTTTCTTT.